The 13 T cell receptor beta chains below were found in one sample sequenced in a study of naive and memory T cell subsets. Broader study findings: Especially in CD8 cells, naive repertoires contained a few larger clonotypes, possibly CD45RA-re-expressing memory cells.

The antigens these receptors bind are not known. The beta constant-region primer was an equimolar mix of two oligonucleotides covering TRBC1 and TRBC2. The ligated cDNA underwent four PCR rounds using SP2 and nested alpha and beta constant-region primers. A single record per CDR3 protein comes from TCRdb applying MiXCR to the UMI-ligation and nested PCR reads. The sample consists of approximately 90,000 distinct CDR3 sequences, around 10% of them appearing once. The material sequenced was naive CD4+ T cells from blood. These receptors all stem from a human donor in good health.

This clonotype turned up a few times. This sequence joins TRBV29-1 and TRBJ2-7; TRBD2 matches 11 bases. V lost 5 bases to trimming and J lost 4 bases; unmatched junction nucleotides: 1. The CDR3 extends over 12 amino acids. Per the germline V gene, CDR1 is SQVTM and CDR2 is ANQGSEA. Here the CDR3 DNA reads TGCAGCGTTCGACTAGCGGGGTACGAGCAGTACTTC. Its protein is CSVRLAGYEQYF.

This clonotype was seen at least ten times. This chain uses TRBV2 with TRBJ2-1, with 8 nucleotides matching TRBD1. CDR3 size: 15 residues. The trim removed 7 bases at V and 6 bases at J, leaving 11 bases unmatched. In germline, CDR1 is SNHLY, CDR2 FYNNEI. CDR3 bases: TGTGCCAGCACCAAAGGAGGACAGGGCATCAATGAGCAGTTCTTC. It yields the protein CASTKGGQGINEQFF. The full variable domain, with the rest looked up from reference TRBV2 and TRBJ2-1, is EPEVTQTPSHQVTQMGQEVILRCVPISNHLYFYWYRQILGQKVEFLVSFYNNEISEKSEIFDDQFSVERPDGSNFTLKIRSTKLEDSAMYFCASTKGGQGINEQFFGPGTRLTVL.

The V call is TRBV5-1, the J call TRBJ2-7; 10 positions match TRBD2. The germline gives CDR1 SGHRS, CDR2 YFSETQ. V lost 2 bases to trimming and J lost 0 bases; unmatched junction nucleotides: 2. The CDR3 runs to 15 residues. The CDR3 loop is CASSFTSGVSYEQYF. CDR3 coding DNA: TGCGCCAGCAGCTTCACTAGCGGGGTCTCCTACGAGCAGTACTTC.

The chain has TRBV6-1 and TRBJ2-2, with 8 nucleotides matching TRBD2. V gave up 7 bases and J gave up 2 bases; unmatched junction bases: 9. Looked up from germline, CDR1 is MNHNS and CDR2 is SASEGT. There are 16 residues in the CDR3. The CDR3 DNA reads as TGTGCCAGCACCGTGAGCGGGAGCCTTAACACCGGGGAGCTGTTTTTT. Encoded protein: CASTVSGSLNTGELFF.

This clonotype showed up just a few times. The junction does not match germline at one end; this may be a read error. This chain links TRBV20-1 with TRBJ1-2, with D perhaps matching TRBD1 (6 bases). This CDR3 is built from 13 residues. Germline V CDR1 and CDR2: DFQATT, SNEGSKA (reference sequence). The CDR3 DNA reads TGCAGTGCCAGAGAGGGGGGCGCCTATGGCTACACCTTC. It translates to CSAREGGAYGYTF.

The chain is built from TRBV6-4 and TRBJ2-7, with 9 bases aligning to TRBD1. With 8 bases clipped from V and 0 bases from J, the junction kept 11 bases outside the gene matches. The CDR3 extends over 16 amino acids. Per germline, CDR1 MRHNA and CDR2 SNTAGT. This CDR3 reads CASPGGGTGFSYEQYF. For the CDR3, the DNA is TGTGCCAGCCCCGGGGGCGGGACAGGGTTCTCCTACGAGCAGTACTTC.

This clonotype was seen at least ten times. This chain uses TRBV20-1 with TRBJ2-1; 12 bases are shared with TRBD2. CDR1 is DFQATT, CDR2 SNEGSKA, per germline (reference sequence). The CDR3 has 14 residues. The V and J ends lost 3 bases and 9 bases, in that order; junction bases with no gene match: 6. CDR3 amino acids: CSARTSGRSSEQFF. The CDR3 nucleotides are TGCAGTGCTAGGACTAGCGGGAGAAGCAGTGAGCAGTTCTTC.

There are many counts of this clonotype. The chain joins TRBV3-1 to TRBJ2-3, with 14 bases identical to TRBD2. V shed 0 bases and J 5 bases; nucleotides not matched to a gene: 13. The CDR3 loop spans 20 amino acids. Per the germline V gene, CDR1 is LGHDT and CDR2 is YNNKEL (reference sequence). In nucleotides, the CDR3 is TGTGCCAGCAGCCAAGATACGTGGGGGACTAGCGGGGGTCGGGGAGATACGCAGTATTTT. This codes for CASSQDTWGTSGGRGDTQYF.

This clonotype showed up just a few times. The chain combines TRBV12-3 or TRBV12-4 with TRBJ1-1; D possibly corresponds to TRBD1 (6 bases). This CDR3 has 14 amino acids. V was shortened by 6 bases and J by 5 bases, with 16 bases between the two germline ends. The CDR3 DNA reads TGTGCCAGCAGCGTAACAGGGCGTGAAACTGAAGCTTTCTTT. The encoded protein is CASSVTGRETEAFF.

The sample holds a few counts of this clonotype. The chain links TRBV24-1 to TRBJ2-3, with D perhaps TRBD2 (5 bases). CDR1 and CDR2 from the germline V gene are KGHDR and SFDVKD. The CDR3 runs 14 residues. The germline V and J ends were trimmed by 4 bases and 0 bases, with 7 bases remaining between them. Here the CDR3 reads CATSDRTSTDTQYF. The CDR3 region has the DNA TGTGCCACCAGTGACCGGACTAGCACAGATACGCAGTATTTT.

This clonotype was recorded at least ten times. V gene TRBV5-1 combines with J gene TRBJ1-1; 10 nucleotides match TRBD1. Germline values: CDR1 SGHRS, CDR2 YFSETQ. The V segment lost 3 bases and the J segment 12 bases; nucleotides outside the gene matches: 14. The CDR3 has 15 residues. DNA of the CDR3: TGCGCCAGCAGCTCGGATCCACCGGGACAGGGGAAATCTTTCTTT. This gives the protein CASSSDPPGQGKSFF.

The chain employs TRBV5-4 and TRBJ2-5; TRBD2 matches at 11 bases. This CDR3 has 15 amino acids. The J segment lost 5 bases and the V segment lost 4 bases, leaving 7 bases of the junction unmatched. CDR1 and CDR2 from the germline V gene are SGHNT and YYREEE (reference sequence). CDR3 residues: CASSGSGGARETQYF. The CDR3 DNA sequence: TGTGCCAGCAGCGGTAGCGGGGGGGCCCGGGAGACCCAGTACTTC. Based on the CDR3 plus reference TRBV5-4 and TRBJ2-5, the full variable domain is ETGVTQSPTHLIKTRGQQVTLRCSSQSGHNTVSWYQQALGQGPQFIFQYYREEENGRGNFPPRFSGLQFPNYSSELNVNALELDDSALYLCASSGSGGARETQYFGPGTRLLVL.

The sample holds a few counts of this clonotype. The V call is TRBV18, the J call TRBJ2-3; 10 bases agree with TRBD2. This CDR3 is 18 amino acids long. The junction had 8 bases not matched to a gene; V was cut back by 1 base and J by 1 base. CDR1 KGHSH and CDR2 LQKENI come from the germline V gene. CDR3 sequence (DNA): TGTGCCAGCTCACCACGAGCGGGAGGGCCTTTCGGCACAGATACGCAGTATTTT. This translates into CASSPRAGGPFGTDTQYF.